Shown below are 16 T cell receptor beta chains from a single sample sequenced in a study of regulatory T cells in long-lasting Graves disease. The TCR beta library used iRepertoire HTBI primers with Arm-PCR amplification of CDR3. TCRdb redid the calling of the multiplex PCR reads with MiXCR, one entry per CDR3 protein. The data hold 310,000 or so distinct CDR3 sequences, with less than 20% observed a single time. Time point defined: persistent/refractory GD, antithyroid drugs over 5 years with positive TRAb. Isolated PBMC RNA provided the starting material for the TCR library. Here the sequenced sample was peripheral blood mononuclear cells (PBMCs), taken when the disease was refractory, from a patient treated with antithyroid drugs. The receptors come from a female donor with Graves disease.

About this clonotype itself: It may be a read error: a sequence one base away is much more abundant. V and J are TRBV29-1 and TRBJ1-1; D ambiguous. Trimming removed 2 bases from V and 0 bases from J, with 7 bases in between. Germline assignment: CDR1 SQVTM and CDR2 ANQGSEA. This CDR3 region has 13 residues. The CDR3 sequence: CSVEKQLNTEAFF. The CDR3 bases are TGCAGCGTTGAAAAACAGTTGAACACTGAAGCTTTCTTT.

This clonotype was picked up many times. J is TRBJ2-7 and V is TRBV12-5; D is unclear. The germline V gene has CDR1 LGHNT and CDR2 FRNRAP. CDR3 size: 13 residues. Trimming took 3 bases from V and 3 from J, leaving 9 bases between them. As DNA, the CDR3 is TGTGCTAGTGGTTTAGACGGACGCTACGAGCAGTACTTC. Translating gives CASGLDGRYEQYF.

This clonotype was detected ten times or more. The V gene is TRBV2, the J gene TRBJ2-5; 8 nucleotides match TRBD1. The V gene end was trimmed by 3 bases and the J gene end by 1 base; junction bases not matched to a gene: 1. The CDR3 is 14 amino acids. Germline CDR1 and CDR2: SNHLY and FYNNEI. CDR3 nucleotides: TGTGCCAGCAGTGATCAGGGGGCCCAAGAGACCCAGTACTTC. This encodes CASSDQGAQETQYF.

This clonotype was counted ten times or more. This chain joins TRBV10-3 and TRBJ2-7, with 7 nucleotides matching TRBD1. With V trimmed by 2 bases and J by 2 bases, 9 bases remained unmatched. The CDR3 has 16 residues. Germline CDR1 reads ENHRY; CDR2 reads SYGVKD. The CDR3 DNA follows: TGTGCCATCAGTGAGCCCGGGACAGCGTCAACCTACGAGCAGTACTTC. Protein sequence: CAISEPGTASTYEQYF.

This clonotype has a handful of counts. The gene calls are TRBV12-3 or TRBV12-4 and TRBJ1-3; D is perhaps TRBD1 (6 bases). Deletions cut 3 bases from V and 1 base from J, with 16 bases between. The CDR3 contains 17 residues. The DNA of the CDR3 is TGTGCCAGCAGTTTTCGGGGGGCTCGAGTATCTGGAAACACCATATATTTT. Protein product: CASSFRGARVSGNTIYF.

This chain connects TRBV20-1 to TRBJ1-6, with 7 bases identical to TRBD1. CDR1 and CDR2 from the germline V gene are DFQATT and SNEGSKA (reference sequence). The CDR3 contains 18 residues. Trimming cost V 3 bases and J 9 bases; bases outside gene matches: 20. The CDR3, as DNA: TGCAGTGCTAGGGTCGGGCAGGGGAGTTTTAACAGGGGTTCACCCCTCCACTTT. Its translation is CSARVGQGSFNRGSPLHF.

The table lists this clonotype with many counts. CDR3: CASSFDGRTSYEQYF. The DNA of the CDR3 is TGTGCCAGCAGTTTCGACGGGAGAACGTCCTACGAGCAGTACTTC. V and J are TRBV6-2 or TRBV6-3 and TRBJ2-7, with TRBD2 as a possible D gene (6 bases). CDR3 length equals 15 residues. Germline CDR1 reads MNHEY; CDR2 reads SVGEGT. Trimming stripped 4 bases from V and 1 base from J, with 14 bases between.

This chain joins TRBV29-1 and TRBJ2-7, with D uncertain. The CDR3 consists of 12 residues. V was pared by 1 base and J by 0 bases, with 4 bases between. Looked up from germline, CDR1 is SQVTM and CDR2 is ANQGSEA. This CDR3 is CSVEGLSYEQYF. The CDR3 region has the DNA TGCAGCGTTGAAGGGCTCTCCTACGAGCAGTACTTC.

This clonotype was detected many times. The chain uses TRBV3-1 and TRBJ2-5, with D uncertain. Trimming stripped 1 base from V and 4 bases from J, with 1 base between. CDR3 length: 11 residues. Per germline, CDR1 LGHDT and CDR2 YNNKEL (reference sequence). DNA for the CDR3: TGTGCCAGCAGCCAAGTAGAGACCCAGTACTTC. Amino acids: CASSQVETQYF.

This chain uses TRBV5-1 with TRBJ2-5; perhaps TRBD1 as D (6 bases). Germline-derived CDR1 and CDR2 are SGHRS and YFSETQ. The CDR3 runs 15 residues. Trimming left V 4 bases short and J 7 bases short, with 20 bases between. The CDR3 bases are TGCGCCAGCAGCGGGACAAATCCCGAGGAAGGGACCCAGTACTTC. Its protein is CASSGTNPEEGTQYF.

This clonotype was observed a few times. The chain carries TRBV10-3 and TRBJ1-1, with D perhaps TRBD1 (6 bases). This CDR3 contains 15 residues. The V gene's germline CDR1 is ENHRY and CDR2 SYGVKD. V was trimmed by 5 bases and J by 3 bases, leaving 16 bases between them. The CDR3 reads CAISTRQEMDTEAFF. The CDR3 nucleotides are TGTGCCATCAGTACAAGACAGGAAATGGACACTGAAGCTTTCTTT.

V gene TRBV7-9 combines with J gene TRBJ2-5; 11 bases are a match to TRBD2. CDR3 length equals 12 residues. The J segment lost 11 bases and the V segment lost 4 bases, leaving 3 bases of the junction unmatched. From germline, CDR1 is SEHNR and CDR2 FQNEAQ (reference sequence). CDR3 region: CASSSSSGRQYF. CDR3 nucleotides: TGTGCCAGCAGCTCCTCTAGCGGGAGGCAGTACTTC. The full variable domain, rest sourced from reference TRBV7-9 and TRBJ2-5, is DTGVSQNPRHKITKRGQNVTFRCDPISEHNRLYWYRQTLGQGPEFLTYFQNEAQLEKSRLLSDRFSAERPKGSFSTLEIQRTEQGDSAMYLCASSSSSGRQYFGPGTRLLVL.

This clonotype has a count of ten or more. The chain links TRBV6-5 to TRBJ1-1; 8 nucleotides align to TRBD1. Germline trimming cut 2 bases from V and 5 bases from J; bases unmatched to any gene: 10. This CDR3 is 16 amino acids long. Germline loops: CDR1 MNHEY, CDR2 SVGAGI. The CDR3 loop reads CASSYPTGTGGTEAFF. CDR3 DNA sequence: TGTGCCAGCAGTTACCCTACCGGAACAGGGGGAACTGAAGCTTTCTTT.

With respect to this clonotype: A much larger clone lies one base from this, so it may be a read error. The V gene is TRBV13, the J gene TRBJ2-7; D is undetermined. The V gene's germline CDR1 is PRHDT and CDR2 FYEKMQ (reference sequence). The germline V and J ends were trimmed by 5 bases and 1 base, with 12 bases remaining between them. The CDR3 is 14 amino acids. For the CDR3, the DNA is TGTGCCAGCAGCATCGGCACTGTATCCTACGAGCAGTACTTC. Its translation is CASSIGTVSYEQYF. Full variable domain (rest looked up from reference TRBV13 and TRBJ2-7): AAGVIQSPRHLIKEKRETATLKCYPIPRHDTVYWYQQGPGQDPQFLISFYEKMQSDKGSIPDRFSAQQFSDYHSELNMSSLELGDSALYFCASSIGTVSYEQYFGPGTRLTVT.

This clonotype was counted a few times. This could be a read error, since a much larger clone is one nucleotide away. CDR3: CASSYRGHTEAFF. The CDR3 region has the DNA TGTGCCAGCAGTTACCGGGGGCACACTGAAGCTTTCTTT. The chain is built from TRBV6-5 and TRBJ1-1; the D gene is possibly TRBD1 (6 bases). The CDR3 runs to 13 residues. Trimming removed 2 bases at V and 3 bases at J, with 7 bases between. Germline-derived CDR1 and CDR2 are MNHEY and SVGAGI.

This clonotype was detected many times. The CDR3 DNA is TGTGCCAGCAGTTATTGGACCAAGATGGGAAGAAGAGATAGCAATCAGCCCCAGCATTTT. It translates to CASSYWTKMGRRDSNQPQHF. The chain has TRBV28 and TRBJ1-5; no firm D call. Germline loops: CDR1 MDHEN, CDR2 SYDVKM. Trimming pared 4 bases from V and 0 bases from J, leaving 25 bases between. There are 20 residues in the CDR3.